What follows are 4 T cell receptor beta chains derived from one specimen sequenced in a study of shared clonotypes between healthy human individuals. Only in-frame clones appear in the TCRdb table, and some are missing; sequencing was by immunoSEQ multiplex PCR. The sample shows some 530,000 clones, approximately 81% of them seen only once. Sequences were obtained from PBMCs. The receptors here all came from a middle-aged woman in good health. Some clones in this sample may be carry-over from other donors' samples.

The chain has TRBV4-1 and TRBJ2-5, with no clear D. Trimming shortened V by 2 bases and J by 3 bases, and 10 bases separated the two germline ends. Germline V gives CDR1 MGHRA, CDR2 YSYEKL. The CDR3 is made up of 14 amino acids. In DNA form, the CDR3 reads TGCGCCAGCAGCCAATCATGGAGAGAAGAGACCCAGTACTTC. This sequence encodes CASSQSWREETQYF.

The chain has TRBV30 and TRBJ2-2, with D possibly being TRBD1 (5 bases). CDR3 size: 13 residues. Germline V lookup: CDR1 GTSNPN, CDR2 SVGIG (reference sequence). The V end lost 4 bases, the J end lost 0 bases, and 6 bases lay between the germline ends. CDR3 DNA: TGTGCCTGGACAGGGACGAACACCGGGGAGCTGTTTTTT. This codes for CAWTGTNTGELFF.

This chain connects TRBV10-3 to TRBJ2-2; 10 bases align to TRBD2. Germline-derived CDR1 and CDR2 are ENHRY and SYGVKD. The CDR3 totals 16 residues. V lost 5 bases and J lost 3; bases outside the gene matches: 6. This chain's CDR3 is CAISPLAGGDTGELFF. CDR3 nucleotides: TGTGCCATCAGTCCCTTAGCGGGAGGCGACACCGGGGAGCTGTTTTTT.

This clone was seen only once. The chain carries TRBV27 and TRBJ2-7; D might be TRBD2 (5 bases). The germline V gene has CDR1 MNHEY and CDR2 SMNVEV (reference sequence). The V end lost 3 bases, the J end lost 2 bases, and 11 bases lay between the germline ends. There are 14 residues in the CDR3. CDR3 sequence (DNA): TGTGCCAGCAGTTTTGGTTCGGGGACCTACGAGCAGTACTTC. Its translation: CASSFGSGTYEQYF.